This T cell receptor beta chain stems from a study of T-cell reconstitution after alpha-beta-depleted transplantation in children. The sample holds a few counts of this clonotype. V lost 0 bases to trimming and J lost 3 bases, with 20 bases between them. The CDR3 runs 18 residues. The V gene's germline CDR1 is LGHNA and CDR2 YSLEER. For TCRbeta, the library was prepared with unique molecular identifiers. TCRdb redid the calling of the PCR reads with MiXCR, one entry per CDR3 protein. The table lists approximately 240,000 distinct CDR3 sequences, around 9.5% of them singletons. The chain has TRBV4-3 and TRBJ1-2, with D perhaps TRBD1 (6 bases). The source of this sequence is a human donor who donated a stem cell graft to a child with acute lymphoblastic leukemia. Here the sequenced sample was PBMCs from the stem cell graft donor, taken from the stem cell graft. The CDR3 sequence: CASSQETHSGARHYGYTF. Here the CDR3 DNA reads TGCGCCAGCAGCCAAGAAACGCATTCAGGGGCGCGTCACTATGGCTACACCTTC.